Following are 12 T cell receptor beta chains from one sample sequenced in a study of shared clonotypes between healthy human individuals. The repertoire was sequenced with immunoSEQ multiplex PCR; TCRdb's copy has only in-frame clones and lacks some. The sample records roughly 770,000 clones, 90% to 98% being singletons. CD45RO-negative, CCR7-selected cells formed the naive CD8 fraction, which excluded terminally differentiated effector memory CD45RA+ cells. Sample: naive CD8+ T cells sorted from blood. The receptors originated from a man aged 25-45 years in good health.

The V gene is TRBV6-5, the J gene TRBJ2-1, with D possibly matching TRBD2 (6 bases). Looked up from germline, CDR1 is MNHEY and CDR2 is SVGAGI. Trimming removed 6 bases at V and 6 bases at J, with 15 bases between. This CDR3 has 14 residues. Written as DNA, the CDR3 is TGTGCCAGCAGCATGGCGGGGTTCGTCAATGAGCAGTTCTTC. It yields the protein CASSMAGFVNEQFF.

Only one count was recorded for this clone. The rearrangement links TRBV6-6 to TRBJ2-1; a weak D match, TRBD2 (5 bases). V was shortened by 2 bases and J by 3 bases, with 11 bases between the two germline ends. Germline assignment: CDR1 MNHNY and CDR2 SVGAGI (reference sequence). The CDR3 has 15 amino acids. For the CDR3, the DNA is TGTGCCAGCAGTTACAAGACCGGGATCTACAATGAGCAGTTCTTC. It encodes CASSYKTGIYNEQFF.

The chain is built from TRBV11-1 and TRBJ2-7; 13 nucleotides match TRBD2. Germline lookup yields CDR1 SGHAT and CDR2 FQDESV (reference sequence). There are 16 residues in the CDR3. J gave up 0 bases and V 5 bases, and 4 bases lay outside the gene matches. Written as DNA, the CDR3 is TGTGCCAGCAGCATGACTAGCGGGAGGAGCTCCTACGAGCAGTACTTC. This gives the protein CASSMTSGRSSYEQYF.

The chain uses TRBV5-5 and TRBJ2-6; 8 bases are shared with TRBD1. The CDR3 runs to 16 residues. Losses at the gene ends were 7 bases for V and 0 bases for J; bases not matched to a gene: 6. CDR1 is SGHKS, CDR2 YYEKEE, per germline (reference sequence). CDR3 sequence (DNA): TGTGCCAGCTTACAGGGGGTAGGCTCTGGGGCCAACGTCCTGACTTTC. This translates into CASLQGVGSGANVLTF.

The chain recombines TRBV2 with TRBJ2-1, with D perhaps matching TRBD2 (6 bases). Germline V gene sequence: CDR1 SNHLY, CDR2 FYNNEI. V gave up 8 bases and J gave up 2 bases, with 10 bases separating them. CDR3 length: 13 amino acids. The CDR3 region is CASGRSTYNEQFF. For the CDR3, the DNA is TGTGCCAGCGGGAGGAGCACCTACAATGAGCAGTTCTTC. Together with reference TRBV2 and TRBJ2-1, the CDR3 gives the full variable domain: EPEVTQTPSHQVTQMGQEVILRCVPISNHLYFYWYRQILGQKVEFLVSFYNNEISEKSEIFDDQFSVERPDGSNFTLKIRSTKLEDSAMYFCASGRSTYNEQFFGPGTRLTVL.

This clone was observed a single time. The J gene is TRBJ1-1, the V gene TRBV11-2; a possible D gene is TRBD1 (5 bases). The CDR3 runs 15 residues. Germline V gene lookup returns CDR1 SGHAT and CDR2 FQNNGV. Trimming left V 2 bases short and J 8 bases short, with 18 bases between. CDR3 amino acids: CASSLRGNVGQEAFF. The CDR3 DNA sequence: TGTGCCAGCAGCTTAAGGGGAAACGTAGGGCAAGAAGCTTTCTTT.

A single count supports this clone. This chain connects TRBV28 to TRBJ2-7; the D is unclear. This CDR3 has 15 residues. The germline gives CDR1 MDHEN, CDR2 SYDVKM. Trimming shortened V by 5 bases and J by 1 base, and 15 bases separated the two germline ends. CDR3 loop: CASSSLFGRSYEQYF. For the CDR3, the DNA is TGTGCCAGCAGTAGCCTCTTTGGCAGATCCTACGAGCAGTACTTC.

The rearrangement uses TRBV11-2 and TRBJ2-4, with D tentatively TRBD1 or TRBD2 (5 bases each). Germline assignment: CDR1 SGHAT and CDR2 FQNNGV. This CDR3 is 13 amino acids long. Between the trimmed V and J ends, which lost 5 bases and 4 bases, there was a span of 9 bases. The CDR3 region is CASSPGTKNIQYF. The CDR3 bases are TGTGCCAGCAGCCCCGGGACGAAAAACATTCAGTACTTC.

The V and J genes are TRBV7-2 and TRBJ2-1; perhaps TRBD2 as D (6 bases). The CDR3 spans 16 residues. V shed 1 base and J shed 1 base, with 11 bases lying between them. Germline assignment: CDR1 SGHTA and CDR2 FQGNSA. The CDR3 sequence: CASSLGGTDSYNEQFF. The CDR3, as DNA: TGTGCCAGCAGCTTAGGAGGGACTGATTCCTACAATGAGCAGTTCTTC.

This chain joins TRBV14 and TRBJ1-1; D perhaps matches TRBD1 (6 bases). CDR3 length: 15 amino acids. V lost 0 bases and J 4 bases, leaving 12 bases between the germline ends. The germline gives CDR1 SGHDN, CDR2 FVKESK. The CDR3 nucleotides read TGTGCCAGCAGCCAAGATCTAACAGGGTCCACTGAAGCTTTCTTT. Its translation: CASSQDLTGSTEAFF.

The gene calls are TRBV13 and TRBJ2-7; D may be TRBD1 (6 bases). The CDR3 loop spans 12 amino acids. Between the trimmed V and J ends, which lost 4 bases and 6 bases, there was a span of 10 bases. Germline CDR1 and CDR2: PRHDT and FYEKMQ (reference sequence). The CDR3 region has the DNA TGTGCCAGCAGCTCCAGGGGTGGCGAGCAGTACTTC. It yields the protein CASSSRGGEQYF. Using reference TRBV13 and TRBJ2-7 for the parts outside the CDR3, the full variable domain is AAGVIQSPRHLIKEKRETATLKCYPIPRHDTVYWYQQGPGQDPQFLISFYEKMQSDKGSIPDRFSAQQFSDYHSELNMSSLELGDSALYFCASSSRGGEQYFGPGTRLTVT.

V gene TRBV5-4 combines with J gene TRBJ1-2; TRBD1 aligns across 9 bases. Germline CDR1 reads SGHNT; CDR2 reads YYREEE (reference sequence). J gave up 0 bases and V 5 bases, and 14 bases lay outside the gene matches. The CDR3 length is 18 residues. The chain's CDR3 is CASRALPSTGGSNYGYTF. DNA for the CDR3: TGTGCCAGCAGGGCCTTACCTTCCACAGGGGGCTCTAACTATGGCTACACCTTC.